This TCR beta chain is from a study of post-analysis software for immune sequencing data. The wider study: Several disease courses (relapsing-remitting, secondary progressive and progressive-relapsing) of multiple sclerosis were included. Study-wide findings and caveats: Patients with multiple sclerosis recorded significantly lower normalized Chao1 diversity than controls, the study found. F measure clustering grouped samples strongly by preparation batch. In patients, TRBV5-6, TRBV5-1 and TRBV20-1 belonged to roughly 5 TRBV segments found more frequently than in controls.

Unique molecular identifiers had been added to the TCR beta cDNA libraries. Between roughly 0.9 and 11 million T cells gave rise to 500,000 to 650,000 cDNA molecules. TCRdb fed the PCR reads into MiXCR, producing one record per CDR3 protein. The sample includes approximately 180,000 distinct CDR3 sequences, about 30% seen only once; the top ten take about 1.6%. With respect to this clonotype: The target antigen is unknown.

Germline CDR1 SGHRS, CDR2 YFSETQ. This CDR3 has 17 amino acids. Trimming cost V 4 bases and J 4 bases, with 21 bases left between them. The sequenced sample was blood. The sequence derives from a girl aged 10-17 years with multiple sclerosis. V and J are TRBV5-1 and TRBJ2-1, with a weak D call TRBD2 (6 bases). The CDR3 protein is CASSVEGGRAEYNEQFF. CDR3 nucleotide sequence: TGCGCCAGCAGCGTCGAGGGAGGAAGGGCCGAATACAATGAGCAGTTCTTC.